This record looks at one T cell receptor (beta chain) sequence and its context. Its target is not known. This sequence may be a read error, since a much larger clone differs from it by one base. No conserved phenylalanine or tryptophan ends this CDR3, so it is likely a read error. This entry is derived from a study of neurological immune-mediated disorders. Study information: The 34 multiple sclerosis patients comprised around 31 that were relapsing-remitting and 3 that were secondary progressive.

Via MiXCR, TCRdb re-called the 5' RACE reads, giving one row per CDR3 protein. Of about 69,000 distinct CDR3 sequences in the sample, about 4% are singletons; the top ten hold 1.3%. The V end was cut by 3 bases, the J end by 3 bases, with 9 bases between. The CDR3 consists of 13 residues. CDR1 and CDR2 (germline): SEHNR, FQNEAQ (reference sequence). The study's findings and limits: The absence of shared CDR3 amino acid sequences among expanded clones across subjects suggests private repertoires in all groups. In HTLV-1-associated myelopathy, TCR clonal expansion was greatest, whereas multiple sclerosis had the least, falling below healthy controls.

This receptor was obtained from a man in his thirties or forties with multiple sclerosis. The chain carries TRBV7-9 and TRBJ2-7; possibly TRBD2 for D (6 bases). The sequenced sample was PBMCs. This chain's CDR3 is CASSFGTFYEQYY. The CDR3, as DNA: TGTGCCAGCAGCTTTGGGACTTTCTACGAGCAGTACTAC.